This T cell receptor (beta chain) was captured in a study of CD8 T cells in Susac syndrome (dated by TCRdb to the late 2010s). Some background on the complete study: The study used repertoire sequencing to test whether antigen drove CD8+ T cell activation and differentiation in Susac syndrome. The full study reports these points: The number of individuals in the TCR sequencing and HLA analysis was acknowledged as relatively small.

At the junction V is shortened by 6 bases and J by 8 bases, with 22 bases in between. The germline V gene encodes CDR1 DFQATT and CDR2 SNEGSKA (reference sequence). There are 14 amino acids in the CDR3, from cysteine to phenylalanine inclusive. Just CDR3 DNA is preserved here, 42 bases in frame from base 1. RNA was extracted using the RNeasy kit, and roughly 0.5 to 1 microgram was reverse transcribed with random hexamers. TCR beta CDR3 regions were amplified with the immunoSEQ multiplex PCR assay covering 54 Vbeta and 13 Jbeta segments. PCR amplification bias was corrected using a synthetic template baseline for primer optimization and computational correction. In the original analysis: Reads were annotated to V, D and J genes according to IMGT and were analyzed with immunoSEQ Analyzer, with only productive sequences retained. Clonality was calculated as one minus the Shannon entropy normalized by log2 of the number of productive unique sequences. For each patient and control, public and private clones were evaluated within the 100 most prevalent clones. Susac-specific clones were defined as absent from healthy and MS cohorts, some 1,000 published viral clones and other ImmuneACCESS disease sequences. TCRdb ran its own pipeline on the public reads, namely fastp trimming at Q25 and MiXCR clone calling, and kept in-frame beta chains. Records with the same CDR3 protein are collapsed into one entry carrying the most frequent genes and DNA. In this record, the V and J calls reflect TCRdb's handling and not the investigators' own analysis. The sample table contains approximately 220,000 distinct CDR3 sequences; only one count was recorded for about 95% of them. Just over 0.08% of the sample lies in the top ten.

High-throughput TCR beta sequencing profiled peripheral blood CD8+ and CD4+ T cells from healthy donors, Susac syndrome patients and multiple sclerosis patients. Treatment-naive patients with stable or active relapsing-remitting disease fulfilling revised McDonald criteria were used as multiple sclerosis controls. Bulk CD8+ and CD4+ T cells were purified by magnetic negative isolation, whereas CD8+ TEMRA cells were enriched by FACS. Blood was collected in EDTA tubes and processed within 24 hours, with PBMCs isolated through density gradient centrifugation. PBMCs destined for TCR sequencing were cryopreserved in liquid nitrogen and later thawed in a 37 °C water bath. The sorted or isolated CD4+, CD8+ and CD8+ TEMRA cells reached a purity of at least 90%. Concerning this clonotype: Its cognate antigen has yet to be identified. No base-level quality is on record; no much larger clone is a single base apart.

This receptor chain uses TRBV20-1 and TRBJ1-2, with a tentative D gene TRBD1 over 5 matching bases. The clonotype was recovered from a human donor with multiple sclerosis. Sequenced input: CD4+ T cells from PBMCs. The CDR3 corresponds to CSAGSSLGRGGYTF. The nucleotide sequence reads as follows: TGCAGTGCCGGATCCAGCCTGGGGAGGGGAGGCTACACCTTC.